This entry features one T cell receptor beta chain sequence. This sample is drawn from a study of blood T cell repertoires in COVID-19. Clones were sequenced by immunoSEQ multiplex PCR, and TCRdb holds only the in-frame ones, with some missing. The sample lists approximately 350,000 clones; around 87% were seen once. Trimming removed 3 bases at V and 2 bases at J, with 10 bases between. CDR3 length: 14 residues. Per germline, CDR1 SGHTA and CDR2 FQGNSA. The sample comprised peripheral blood. The receptor was derived from a woman aged 50 to 60 with COVID-19, enrolled during active disease. V usage is TRBV7-2 and J usage is TRBJ1-2; TRBD1 is a possible D gene (6 bases). CDR3 sequence reads: CASSFFQGNYGYTF. The CDR3 DNA follows: TGTGCCAGCAGCTTTTTTCAGGGGAACTATGGCTACACCTTC.